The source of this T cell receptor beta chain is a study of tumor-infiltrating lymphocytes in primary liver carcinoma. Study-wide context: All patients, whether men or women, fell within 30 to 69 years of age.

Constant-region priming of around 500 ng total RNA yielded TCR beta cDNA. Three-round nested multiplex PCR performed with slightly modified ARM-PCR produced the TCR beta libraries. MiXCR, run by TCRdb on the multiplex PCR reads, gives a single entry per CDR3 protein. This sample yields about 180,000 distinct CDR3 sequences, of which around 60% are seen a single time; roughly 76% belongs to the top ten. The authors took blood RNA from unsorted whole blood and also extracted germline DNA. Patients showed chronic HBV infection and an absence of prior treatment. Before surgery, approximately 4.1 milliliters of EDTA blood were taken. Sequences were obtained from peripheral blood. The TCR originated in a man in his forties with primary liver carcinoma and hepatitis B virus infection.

The CDR3 DNA is TGTGCCAGCACCTTACAGGGCATGAACACTGAAGCTTTCTTT. It yields the protein CASTLQGMNTEAFF. This rearrangement joins TRBV6-6 to TRBJ1-1; D might be TRBD1 (6 bases). Germline CDR1 is MNHNY and CDR2 is SVGAGI (reference sequence). Trimming shortened V by 7 bases and J by 0 bases, and 12 bases separated the two germline ends. This CDR3 spans 14 amino acids.